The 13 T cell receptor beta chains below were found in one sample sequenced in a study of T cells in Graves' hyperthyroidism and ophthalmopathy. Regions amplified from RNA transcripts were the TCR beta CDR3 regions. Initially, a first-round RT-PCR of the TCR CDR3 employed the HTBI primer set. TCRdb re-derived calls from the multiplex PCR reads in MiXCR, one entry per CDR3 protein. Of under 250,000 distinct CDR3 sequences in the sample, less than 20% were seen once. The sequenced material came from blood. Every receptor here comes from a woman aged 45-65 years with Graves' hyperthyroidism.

CDR3 sequence (DNA): TGTGCCAGTAGTTCCGGGACCAGCGGCGCAGATACGCAGTATTTT. Translating gives CASSSGTSGADTQYF. The chain recombines TRBV19 with TRBJ2-3; D could derive from TRBD1 or TRBD2 (5 bases each). Trimming pared 5 bases from V and 4 bases from J, leaving 16 bases between. CDR3 length equals 15 residues. The germline V gene encodes CDR1 LNHDA and CDR2 SQIVND (reference sequence).

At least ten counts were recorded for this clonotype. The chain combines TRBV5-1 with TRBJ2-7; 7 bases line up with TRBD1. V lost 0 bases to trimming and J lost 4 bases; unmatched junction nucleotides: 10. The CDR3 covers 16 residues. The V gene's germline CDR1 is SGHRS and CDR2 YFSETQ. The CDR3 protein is CASSLAWTGKTYEQYF. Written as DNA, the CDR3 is TGCGCCAGCAGCTTGGCCTGGACAGGAAAAACATACGAGCAGTACTTC.

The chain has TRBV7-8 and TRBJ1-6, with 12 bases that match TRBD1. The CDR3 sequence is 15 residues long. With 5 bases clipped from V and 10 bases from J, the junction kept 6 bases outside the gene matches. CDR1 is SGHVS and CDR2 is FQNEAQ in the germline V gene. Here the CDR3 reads CASSAEGQGASPLHF. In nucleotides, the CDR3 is TGTGCCAGCAGCGCCGAGGGACAGGGGGCCTCACCCCTCCACTTT.

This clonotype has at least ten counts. The CDR3 spells CASRSQGEQFF. Here the CDR3 DNA reads TGTGCCAGCAGGTCGCAGGGTGAGCAGTTCTTC. This sequence joins TRBV28 and TRBJ2-1, with D possibly matching TRBD1 (5 bases). The V gene's germline CDR1 is MDHEN and CDR2 SYDVKM. The CDR3 has 11 residues. Trimming left V 6 bases short and J 9 bases short, with 9 bases between.

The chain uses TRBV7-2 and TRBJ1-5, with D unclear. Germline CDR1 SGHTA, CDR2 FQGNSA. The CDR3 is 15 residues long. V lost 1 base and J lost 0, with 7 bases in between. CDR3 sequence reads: CASSLGPYSNQPQHF. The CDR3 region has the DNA TGTGCCAGCAGCTTAGGGCCCTATAGCAATCAGCCCCAGCATTTT.

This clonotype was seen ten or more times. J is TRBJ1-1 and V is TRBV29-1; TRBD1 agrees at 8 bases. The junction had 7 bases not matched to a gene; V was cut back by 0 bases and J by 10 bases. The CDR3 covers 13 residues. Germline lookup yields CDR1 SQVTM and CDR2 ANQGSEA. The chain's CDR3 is CSVEDPETGGAFF. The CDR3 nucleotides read TGCAGCGTTGAAGATCCAGAAACAGGGGGAGCTTTCTTT.

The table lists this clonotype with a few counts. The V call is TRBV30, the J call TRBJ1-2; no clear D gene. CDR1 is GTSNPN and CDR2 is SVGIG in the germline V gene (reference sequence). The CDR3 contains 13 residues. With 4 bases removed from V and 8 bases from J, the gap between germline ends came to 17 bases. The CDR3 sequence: CAWMRKDSVGYTF. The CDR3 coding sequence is TGTGCCTGGATGAGGAAGGATTCGGTCGGCTACACCTTC.

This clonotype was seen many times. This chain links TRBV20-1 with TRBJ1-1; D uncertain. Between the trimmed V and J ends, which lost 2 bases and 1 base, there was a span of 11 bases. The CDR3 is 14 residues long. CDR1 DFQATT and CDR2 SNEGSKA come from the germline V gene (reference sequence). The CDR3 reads CSARPPQTNTEAFF. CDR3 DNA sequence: TGCAGTGCTAGACCCCCCCAGACGAACACTGAAGCTTTCTTT.

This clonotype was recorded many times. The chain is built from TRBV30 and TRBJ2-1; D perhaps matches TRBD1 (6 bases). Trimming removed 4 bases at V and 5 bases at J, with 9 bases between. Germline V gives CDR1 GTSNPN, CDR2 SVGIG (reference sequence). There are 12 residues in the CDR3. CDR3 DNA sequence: TGTGCCTGGAAGGGGGAGAACAATGAGCAGTTCTTC. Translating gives CAWKGENNEQFF.

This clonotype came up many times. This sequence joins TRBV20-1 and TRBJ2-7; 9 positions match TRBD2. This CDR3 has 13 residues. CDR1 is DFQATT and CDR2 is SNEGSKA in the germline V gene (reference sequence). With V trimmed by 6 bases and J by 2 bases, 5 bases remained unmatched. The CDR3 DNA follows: TGCAGTGCCCCAGCGGGAGGCCCCTACGAGCAGTACTTC. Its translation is CSAPAGGPYEQYF.

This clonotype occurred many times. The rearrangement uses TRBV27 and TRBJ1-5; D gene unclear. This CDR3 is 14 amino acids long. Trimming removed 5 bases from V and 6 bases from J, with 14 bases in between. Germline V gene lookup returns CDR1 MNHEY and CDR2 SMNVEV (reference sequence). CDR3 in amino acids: CASSPRTVTQPQHF. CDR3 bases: TGTGCCAGCAGTCCACGGACGGTAACTCAGCCCCAGCATTTT.

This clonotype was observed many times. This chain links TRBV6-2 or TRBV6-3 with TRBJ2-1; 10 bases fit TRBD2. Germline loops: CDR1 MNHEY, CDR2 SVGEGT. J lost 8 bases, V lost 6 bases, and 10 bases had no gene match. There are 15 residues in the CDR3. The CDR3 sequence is CASRASGSRLYEQFF. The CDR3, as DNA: TGTGCCAGCAGGGCTAGCGGGAGTAGGTTGTATGAGCAGTTCTTC.

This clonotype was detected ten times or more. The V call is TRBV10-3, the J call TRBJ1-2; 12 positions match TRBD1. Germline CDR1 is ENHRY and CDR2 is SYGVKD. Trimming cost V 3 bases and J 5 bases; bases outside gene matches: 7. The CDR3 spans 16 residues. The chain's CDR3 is CAISDGTGGFPYGYTF. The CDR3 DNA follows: TGTGCCATCAGTGACGGGACAGGGGGCTTTCCTTATGGCTACACCTTC.